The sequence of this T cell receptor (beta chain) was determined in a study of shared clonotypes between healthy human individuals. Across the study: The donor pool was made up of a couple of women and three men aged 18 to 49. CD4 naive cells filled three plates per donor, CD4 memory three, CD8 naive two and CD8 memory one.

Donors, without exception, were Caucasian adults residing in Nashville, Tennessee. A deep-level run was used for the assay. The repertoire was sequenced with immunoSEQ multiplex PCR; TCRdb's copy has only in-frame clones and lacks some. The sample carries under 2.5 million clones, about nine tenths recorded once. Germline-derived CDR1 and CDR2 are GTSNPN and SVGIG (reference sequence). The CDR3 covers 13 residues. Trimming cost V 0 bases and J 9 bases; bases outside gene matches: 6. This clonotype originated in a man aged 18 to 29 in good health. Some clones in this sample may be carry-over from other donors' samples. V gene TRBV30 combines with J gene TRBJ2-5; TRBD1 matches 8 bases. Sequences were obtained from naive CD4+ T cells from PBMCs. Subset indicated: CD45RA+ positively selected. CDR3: CAWSVGTGRPQYF. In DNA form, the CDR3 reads TGTGCCTGGAGTGTAGGGACAGGACGACCCCAGTACTTC. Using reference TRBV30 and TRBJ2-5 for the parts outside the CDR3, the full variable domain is SQTIHQWPATLVQPVGSPLSLECTVEGTSNPNLYWYRQAAGRGLQLLFYSVGIGQISSEVPQNLSASRPQDRQFILSSKKLLLSDSGFYLCAWSVGTGRPQYFGPGTRLLVL.